This T cell receptor (beta chain) came from a study of T cell responses to AZD1222 COVID-19 vaccine. Study in general: Pooled together were second doses at about 4 or about 12 weeks.

This clone was picked up a small number of times. Antigen unknown. Whole-study findings and limits: Most donors were white British, females outnumbered males, and clonal diversity was possibly underestimated. Repertoires were collected only later (after the peak T cell response had occurred).

V was shortened by 4 bases and J by 4 bases, with 15 bases between the two germline ends. The CDR3 has 15 amino acids. Germline V gene sequence: CDR1 MNHEY, CDR2 SMNVEV (reference sequence). Here immunoSEQ multiplex PCR was the method, and the copy in TCRdb shows in-frame clones only, minus some. Altogether about 120,000 clones are present, around 93% being singletons, with the ten largest covering 13% to 15%. The sequencing here drew on peripheral blood, taken on day 0 of AZD1222 vaccination. The chain links TRBV27 to TRBJ2-3; D perhaps matches TRBD2 (7 bases). The TCR sequence derives from an adult in good health. CDR3 region: CASSSSGEGADTQYF. CDR3 nucleotides: TGTGCCAGCAGTTCCTCAGGGGAGGGGGCAGATACGCAGTATTTT.